These T cell receptor beta chains were read from a single sample in a study of shared clonotypes between healthy human individuals. Sequencing used immunoSEQ multiplex PCR; TCRdb keeps in-frame clones, though not all of them. Counted here are over 400,000 clones, 90% to 97% occurring once; the ten biggest clones make up 0.05% to 0.08%. The material sequenced was naive CD4+ T cells sorted from blood. These receptors were obtained from a woman aged 25 to 45 in good health. CDR3s include the opening cysteine and the closing phenylalanine or tryptophan. Each record gives: D gene, J gene, V gene, clone size, CDR3 protein, CDR3 DNA. D genes are given only for firm matches. Only some rows state a clone size, as once, few, many or a class for expanded clones.

>TRBD2|TRBJ2-7|TRBV11-2|NA
CASSLGPGGYPYEQYF
TGTGCCAGCAGCTTAGGTCCGGGAGGGTATCCCTACGAGCAGTACTTC
>NA|TRBJ2-2|TRBV18|NA
CASSPLTGPSTGELFF
TGTGCCAGCTCACCCCTGACAGGACCTAGCACCGGGGAGCTGTTTTTT
>TRBD2|TRBJ2-5|TRBV4-1|NA
CASSQVSSSGSEETQYF
TGCGCCAGCAGCCAAGTTAGTTCTAGCGGGAGTGAAGAGACCCAGTACTTC
>NA|TRBJ1-2|TRBV21-1|NA
CASSKVEQGYGYTF
TGTGCCAGCAGCAAAGTAGAACAAGGCTATGGCTACACCTTC
>TRBD2|TRBJ2-7|TRBV5-4|NA
CASSLGGLAGGEEQYF
TGTGCCAGCAGCTTGGGTGGGCTAGCGGGAGGAGAGGAGCAGTACTTC
>NA|TRBJ2-3|TRBV25-1|NA
CASSHGNTDTQYF
TGTGCCAGCAGTCACGGAAACACAGATACGCAGTATTTT
>TRBD1|TRBJ2-7|TRBV27|NA
CASSLGTAYSYEQYF
TGTGCCAGCAGTCTAGGGACAGCTTATTCCTACGAGCAGTACTTC
>TRBD2|TRBJ2-1|TRBV28|NA
CASSGTSFYNEQFF
TGTGCCAGCAGCGGGACTAGTTTTTACAATGAGCAGTTCTTC
>NA|TRBJ2-7|TRBV27|NA
CASSWVRDSYEQYF
TGTGCCAGCAGTTGGGTCCGGGACTCCTACGAGCAGTACTTC
>NA|TRBJ2-6|TRBV4-1|NA
CASSQLRGSGANVLTF
TGCGCCAGCAGCCAGTTGAGGGGCTCTGGGGCCAACGTCCTGACTTTC
>NA|TRBJ2-2|TRBV11-1|NA
CASSLAPSLNTGELFF
TGTGCCAGCAGCTTAGCGCCTAGCCTGAACACCGGGGAGCTGTTTTTT
>NA|TRBJ1-2|TRBV5-4|once
CASSPSGFGYTF
TGTGCCAGCAGCCCCTCAGGGTTTGGCTACACCTTC
>TRBD1|TRBJ1-2|TRBV19|NA
CASKGGDRSYGYTF
TGTGCCAGTAAAGGAGGGGACAGGAGTTATGGCTACACCTTC
>NA|TRBJ2-7|TRBV5-1|NA
CASSLVPAYEQYF
TGCGCCAGCAGCTTGGTACCAGCCTACGAGCAGTACTTC
>TRBD1|TRBJ1-2|TRBV28|once
CASSSSRTGDRNYGYTF
TGTGCCAGCAGTTCCTCCAGGACAGGGGATAGGAACTATGGCTACACCTTC
>TRBD2|TRBJ2-7|TRBV27|NA
CASSFSSGSQTYEQYF
TGTGCCAGCAGTTTTTCTAGCGGGTCCCAAACCTACGAGCAGTACTTC
>NA|TRBJ1-4|TRBV7-9|NA
CASRGAPNEKLFF
TGTGCTAGCAGGGGTGCCCCAAATGAAAAACTGTTTTTT
>NA|TRBJ1-2|TRBV28|NA
CASSLLLTGYGYTF
TGTGCCAGCAGTCTCCTCCTGACAGGCTATGGCTACACCTTC
>NA|TRBJ1-2|TRBV9|NA
CASSVDSLDGYTF
TGTGCCAGCAGCGTCGACTCCTTGGACGGCTACACCTTC
>NA|TRBJ1-1|TRBV6-1|NA
CASSEGTVNTEAFF
TGTGCCAGCAGTGAAGGGACAGTGAACACTGAAGCTTTCTTT
>NA|TRBJ2-7|TRBV27|NA
CASSLIREQGYEQYF
TGTGCCAGCAGCCTAATTAGGGAACAGGGTTACGAGCAGTACTTC
>NA|TRBJ2-5|TRBV4-1|NA
CASSQGGRLGVETQYF
TGCGCCAGCAGCCAAGGCGGCAGACTTGGGGTAGAGACCCAGTACTTC
>TRBD1|TRBJ2-1|TRBV27|NA
CASRGTDYNEQFF
TGTGCCAGCAGGGGGACAGATTACAATGAGCAGTTCTTC
>NA|TRBJ2-7|TRBV30|NA
CAWSPLAYEQYF
TGTGCCTGGAGTCCTCTAGCGTACGAGCAGTACTTC
>TRBD1|TRBJ2-7|TRBV19|few
CASSYGDSSYEQYF
TGTGCCAGTAGCTACGGGGACAGCTCCTACGAGCAGTACTTC
>TRBD2|TRBJ2-1|TRBV28|NA
CASSTGLVSYNEQFF
TGTGCCAGCAGTACCGGACTAGTATCCTACAATGAGCAGTTCTTC
>NA|TRBJ2-1|TRBV5-1|NA
CASSLVAGFSYNEQFF
TGCGCCAGCAGCTTGGTTGCGGGGTTTTCCTACAATGAGCAGTTCTTC
>NA|TRBJ2-7|TRBV21-1|once
CASSKLLRSDYEQYF
TGTGCCAGCAGCAAATTACTGAGGTCGGATTACGAGCAGTACTTC
>NA|TRBJ1-1|TRBV6-5|once
CASSYSPGMNTEAFF
TGTGCCAGCAGTTACTCGCCAGGAATGAACACTGAAGCTTTCTTT
>NA|TRBJ1-1|TRBV30|few
CAWSRGSGTEAFF
TGTGCCTGGAGTCGGGGGTCCGGGACTGAAGCTTTCTTT
>NA|TRBJ2-2|TRBV5-1|NA
CASSSRSTRNTGELFF
TGCGCCAGCAGCTCCCGCTCGACGAGAAACACCGGGGAGCTGTTTTTT
>NA|TRBJ2-4|TRBV5-1|NA
CASSLRWQEKNIQYF
TGCGCCAGCAGCCTGAGGTGGCAGGAAAAAAACATTCAGTACTTC
>NA|TRBJ1-2|TRBV27|NA
CASRPKKGVNYGYTF
TGTGCCAGCAGGCCTAAGAAGGGGGTTAACTATGGCTACACCTTC
>NA|TRBJ2-7|TRBV28|NA
CASNPAGADLDEQYF
TGTGCCAGCAATCCCGCCGGGGCCGATCTCGACGAGCAGTACTTC
>NA|TRBJ2-2|TRBV10-1|NA
CASSDIENGELFF
TGCGCCAGCAGTGATATTGAGAACGGGGAGCTGTTTTTT
>TRBD1|TRBJ2-2|TRBV19|NA
CASSGQGTGELFF
TGTGCCAGTAGTGGACAGGGGACCGGGGAGCTGTTTTTT
>NA|TRBJ1-1|TRBV25-1|NA
CASSARPGLTEAFF
TGTGCCAGCAGTGCCCGACCAGGACTCACTGAAGCTTTCTTT
>NA|TRBJ1-4|TRBV11-2|NA
CASSLGLGQRATNEKLFF
TGTGCCAGCAGCTTAGGACTGGGACAAAGAGCAACTAATGAAAAACTGTTTTTT
>NA|TRBJ1-2|TRBV28|NA
CASTVTGTVYGYTF
TGTGCCAGCACCGTTACCGGGACGGTCTATGGCTACACCTTC
>TRBD2|TRBJ2-1|TRBV11-3|once
CASSLGTSGYNEQFF
TGTGCCAGCAGCTTAGGCACTAGCGGATACAATGAGCAGTTCTTC
>NA|TRBJ2-7|TRBV15|NA
CATSRGDGPYEQYF
TGTGCCACCAGCAGAGGGGACGGACCCTACGAGCAGTACTTC
>NA|TRBJ2-6|TRBV2|NA
CASSEGGAGANVLTF
TGTGCCAGCAGTGAAGGAGGCGCTGGGGCCAACGTCCTGACTTTC
>NA|TRBJ2-1|TRBV30|NA
CAWSVGQNNEQFF
TGTGCCTGGAGTGTAGGACAGAACAATGAGCAGTTCTTC
>NA|TRBJ2-1|TRBV27|once
CASSFMLGLLFF
TGTGCCAGCAGTTTTATGTTAGGATTGTTATTCTTC
>TRBD1|TRBJ1-5|TRBV6-1|NA
CASSEASDRGPYSNQPQHF
TGTGCCAGCAGTGAAGCGAGCGACAGGGGGCCCTATAGCAATCAGCCCCAGCATTTT
>NA|TRBJ2-3|TRBV2|NA
CASSIPPDSYSTDTQYF
TGTGCCAGCAGTATTCCTCCGGACAGCTACAGCACAGATACGCAGTATTTT
>NA|TRBJ1-4|TRBV23-1|NA
CASSQSYNRLLF
TGCGCCAGCAGTCAGTCCTACAACAGGCTTCTTTTT
>TRBD1|TRBJ1-2|TRBV7-2|NA
CASSPWTGAIGYGYTF
TGTGCCAGCAGCCCTTGGACAGGGGCGATAGGCTATGGCTACACCTTC
>TRBD1|TRBJ1-1|TRBV2|NA
CASSGRTGWTEAFF
TGTGCCAGCAGTGGAAGGACAGGGTGGACTGAAGCTTTCTTT
>TRBD1|TRBJ2-5|TRBV5-1|NA
CASSSVPQTGVETQYF
TGCGCCAGCAGCAGCGTCCCCCAAACAGGGGTCGAGACCCAGTACTTC
>NA|TRBJ1-1|TRBV6-5|NA
CASSLNLQGNTEAFF
TGTGCCAGCAGTCTAAATTTACAGGGGAACACTGAAGCTTTCTTT
>TRBD1|TRBJ1-1|TRBV11-3|NA
CASSLGQHTEAFF
TGTGCCAGCAGCTTGGGACAGCACACTGAAGCTTTCTTT
>NA|TRBJ2-3|TRBV28|NA
CASSLSRGGTDTQYF
TGTGCCAGCAGTTTGTCTCGGGGAGGCACAGATACGCAGTATTTT
>NA|TRBJ1-4|TRBV11-2|NA
CASSPRRGSNEKLFF
TGTGCCAGCAGCCCCAGGAGGGGGTCTAATGAAAAACTGTTTTTT
>NA|TRBJ1-2|TRBV2|NA
CASSEEGVGNYGYTF
TGTGCCAGCAGTGAAGAGGGGGTTGGAAACTATGGCTACACCTTC
>NA|TRBJ1-6|TRBV6-5|once
CASSLGRTNSPLHF
TGTGCCAGCAGTCTAGGGCGGACCAATTCACCCCTCCACTTT
>NA|TRBJ2-5|TRBV11-1|NA
CASSLDRLEQYF
TGTGCCAGCAGCCTTGACAGGTTGGAGCAGTACTTC
>NA|TRBJ2-2|TRBV21-1|NA
CASSKVGTGELFF
TGTGCCAGCAGCAAAGTCGGGACCGGGGAGCTGTTTTTT
>TRBD2|TRBJ2-5|TRBV28|NA
CASSLPWTSGRSRETQYF
TGTGCCAGCAGTTTACCGTGGACTAGCGGGAGATCGAGGGAGACCCAGTACTTC
>NA|TRBJ2-3|TRBV6-4|NA
CASSVADGSDTQYF
TGTGCCAGCAGTGTAGCGGATGGGAGTGATACGCAGTATTTT